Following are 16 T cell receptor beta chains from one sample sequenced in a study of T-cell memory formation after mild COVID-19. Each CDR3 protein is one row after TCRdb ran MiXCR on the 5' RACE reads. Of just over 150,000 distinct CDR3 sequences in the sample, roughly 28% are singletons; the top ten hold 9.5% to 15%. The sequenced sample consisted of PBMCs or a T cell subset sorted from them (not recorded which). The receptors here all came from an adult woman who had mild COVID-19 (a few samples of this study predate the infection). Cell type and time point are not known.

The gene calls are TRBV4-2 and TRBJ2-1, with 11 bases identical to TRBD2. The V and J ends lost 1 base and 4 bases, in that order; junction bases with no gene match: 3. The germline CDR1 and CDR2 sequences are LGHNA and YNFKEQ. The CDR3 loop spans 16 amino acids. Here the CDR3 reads CASSQATSGIYNEQFF. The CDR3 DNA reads TGTGCCAGCAGCCAAGCGACTAGCGGGATATACAATGAGCAGTTCTTC.

CDR3: CASSPLQGRSDTQYF. The CDR3 bases are TGCGCCAGCAGCCCTTTACAGGGGAGATCAGATACGCAGTATTTT. The V call is TRBV5-1, the J call TRBJ2-3; 7 bases line up with TRBD1. The CDR3 consists of 15 residues. Germline loops: CDR1 SGHRS, CDR2 YFSETQ. V trimming: 4 bases; J trimming: 4 bases; junction bases outside the gene matches: 9.

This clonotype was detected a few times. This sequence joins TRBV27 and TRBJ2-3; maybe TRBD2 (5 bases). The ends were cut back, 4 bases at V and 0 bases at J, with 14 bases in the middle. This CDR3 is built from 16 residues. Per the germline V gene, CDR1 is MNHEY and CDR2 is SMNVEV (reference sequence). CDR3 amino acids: CASSSGKGTSTDTQYF. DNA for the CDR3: TGTGCCAGCAGTTCGGGGAAGGGAACTAGCACAGATACGCAGTATTTT.

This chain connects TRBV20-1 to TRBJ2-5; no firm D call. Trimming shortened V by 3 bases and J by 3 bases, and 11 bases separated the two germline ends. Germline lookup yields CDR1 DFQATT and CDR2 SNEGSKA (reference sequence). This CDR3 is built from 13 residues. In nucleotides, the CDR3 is TGCAGTGCTAGTAGTGGGAAAAAAGAGACCCAGTACTTC. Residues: CSASSGKKETQYF.

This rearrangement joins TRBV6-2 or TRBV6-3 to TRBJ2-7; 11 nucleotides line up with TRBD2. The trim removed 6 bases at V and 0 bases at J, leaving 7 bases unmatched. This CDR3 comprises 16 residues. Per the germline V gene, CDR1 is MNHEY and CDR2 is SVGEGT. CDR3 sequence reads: CASRLSGTSGSYEQYF. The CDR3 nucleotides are TGTGCCAGCAGACTTTCCGGGACTAGCGGCTCCTACGAGCAGTACTTC.

The CDR3 bases are TGTGCCAGCAGCTTGGTTACTAGCGGGATATATGGCACAGATACGCAGTATTTT. Residues: CASSLVTSGIYGTDTQYF. This sequence joins TRBV7-9 and TRBJ2-3, with 10 positions matching TRBD2. Germline CDR1 is SEHNR and CDR2 is FQNEAQ (reference sequence). The CDR3 has 18 residues. The ends lost 3 bases at V and 1 base at J; junction bases unmatched: 10.

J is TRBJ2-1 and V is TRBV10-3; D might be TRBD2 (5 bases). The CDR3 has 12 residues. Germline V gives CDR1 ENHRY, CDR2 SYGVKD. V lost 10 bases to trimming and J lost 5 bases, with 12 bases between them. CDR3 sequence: CASKRENNEQFF. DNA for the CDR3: TGTGCCAGCAAACGGGAAAACAATGAGCAGTTCTTC.

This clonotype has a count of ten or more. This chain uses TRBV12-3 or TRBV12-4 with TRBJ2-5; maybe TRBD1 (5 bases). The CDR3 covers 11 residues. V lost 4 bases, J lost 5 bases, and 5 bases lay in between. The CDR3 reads CASSSGETQYF. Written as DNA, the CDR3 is TGTGCCAGCAGTTCAGGGGAGACCCAGTACTTC.

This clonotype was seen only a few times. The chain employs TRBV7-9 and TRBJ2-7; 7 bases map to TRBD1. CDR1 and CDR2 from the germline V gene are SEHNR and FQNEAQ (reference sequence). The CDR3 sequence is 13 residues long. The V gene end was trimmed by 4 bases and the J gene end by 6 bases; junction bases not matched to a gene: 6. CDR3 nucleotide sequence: TGTGCCAGCAGCTCTCCCGGGACAGTCGAGCAGTACTTC. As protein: CASSSPGTVEQYF.

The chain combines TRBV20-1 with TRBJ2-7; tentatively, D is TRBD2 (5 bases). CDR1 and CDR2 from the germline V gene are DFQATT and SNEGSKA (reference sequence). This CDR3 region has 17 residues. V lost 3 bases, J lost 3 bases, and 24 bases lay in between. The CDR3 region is CSASSPSGISVRYEQYF. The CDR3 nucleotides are TGCAGTGCTAGTAGCCCCAGCGGTATCAGCGTCCGCTACGAGCAGTACTTC.

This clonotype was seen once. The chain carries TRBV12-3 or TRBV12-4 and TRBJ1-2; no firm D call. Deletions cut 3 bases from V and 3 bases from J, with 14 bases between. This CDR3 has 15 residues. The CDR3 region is CASSFNGDPYYGYTF. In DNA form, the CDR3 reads TGTGCCAGCAGTTTTAACGGTGACCCTTACTATGGCTACACCTTC.

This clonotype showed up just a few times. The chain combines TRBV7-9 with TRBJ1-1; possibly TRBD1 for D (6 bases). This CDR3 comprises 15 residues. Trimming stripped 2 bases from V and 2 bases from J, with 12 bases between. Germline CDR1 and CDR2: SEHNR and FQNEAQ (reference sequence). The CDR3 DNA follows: TGTGCCAGCAGCTTAATACAGGGAGGAAACACTGAAGCTTTCTTT. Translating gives CASSLIQGGNTEAFF.

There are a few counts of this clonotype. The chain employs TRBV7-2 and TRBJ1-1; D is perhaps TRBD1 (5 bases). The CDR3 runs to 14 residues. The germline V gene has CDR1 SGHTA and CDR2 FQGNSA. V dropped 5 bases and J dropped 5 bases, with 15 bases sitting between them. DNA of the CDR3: TGTGCCAGCAGCACCTGGGGGGGAAGGACTGAAGCTTTCTTT. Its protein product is CASSTWGGRTEAFF.

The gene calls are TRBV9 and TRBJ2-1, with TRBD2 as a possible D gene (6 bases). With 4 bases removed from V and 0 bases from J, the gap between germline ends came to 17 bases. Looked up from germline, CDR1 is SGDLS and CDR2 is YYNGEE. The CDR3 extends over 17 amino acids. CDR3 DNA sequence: TGTGCCAGCAGCCAGCCTCGGATGGGGGGCTCCTACAATGAGCAGTTCTTC. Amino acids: CASSQPRMGGSYNEQFF.

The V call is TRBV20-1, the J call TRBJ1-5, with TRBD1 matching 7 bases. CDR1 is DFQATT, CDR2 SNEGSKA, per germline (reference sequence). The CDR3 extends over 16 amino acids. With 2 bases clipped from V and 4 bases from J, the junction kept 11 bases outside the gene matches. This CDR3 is CSARPAPTGANQPQHF. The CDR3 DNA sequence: TGCAGTGCTAGACCCGCCCCTACAGGGGCAAATCAGCCCCAGCATTTT.

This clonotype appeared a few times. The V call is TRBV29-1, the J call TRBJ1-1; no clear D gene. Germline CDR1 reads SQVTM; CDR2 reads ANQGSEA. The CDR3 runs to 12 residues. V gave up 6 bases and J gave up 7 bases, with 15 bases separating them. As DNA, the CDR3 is TGCAGCGTAAACAGACCCGGAGGTGAAGCTTTCTTT. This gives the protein CSVNRPGGEAFF.